This T cell receptor (beta chain) was sequenced during a study of cytomegalovirus exposure and HLA in healthy donors (dated by TCRdb to 2016 to 2017). Context from the whole study: In an earlier analysis of approximately 640 of the donors, approximately 260 Gb of sequence data and 120 million or so unique TCR beta sequences from some 170 million T cells were reported. About 280 gigabases of sequencing data and around 80 million unique TCR sequences made up an early release that covered approximately 650 HLA-typed donors. The genetic ancestry cluster associated with self-reported Caucasian donors included around four fifths of the roughly 410 genotyped donors. The study aimed to test whether signatures of past pathogen exposure could be identified by cataloging public T cell receptors. The study profiled the T cell repertoires of hundreds of subjects by immunosequencing and related them to cytomegalovirus serostatus. Besides the first cohort of 550 to 750 subjects, a separate validation cohort made up of over 100 different subjects was used. To predict cytomegalovirus infection status, the study combined high-throughput TCR immunosequencing, statistical association of individual TCRs with disease status, and machine learning. In a later analysis, previously published TCR beta repertoires from several hundred donors were re-analyzed and high-resolution HLA genotyping was added so that TCR occurrence patterns could be studied. The later analysis used no new phenotypic data to find candidate immune exposures, relying instead on TCR beta sequences and their occurrence across donors. In an earlier analysis of a few hundred of the donors, high-throughput TCR beta sequencing was used to judge whether each TCR beta V gene segment behaved as functional or pseudogenic. Donor age, sex, ethnicity and CMV serostatus were compiled alongside the repertoire data. A later genetic analysis took genome-wide SNP genotypes for about three fifths of the roughly 670 donors and used that subset as a discovery cohort. All discovery cohort repertoires had been generated on a single sequencing platform. Class I and class II HLA loci were covered by the typing at four-digit resolution. The number of donors typed differed by locus, with about 620-630 for A, B, C, DRB1 and DQB1, 522 for DQA1, about 610 for DPA1, and some 450 for DPB1. About five DR-DQ haplotypes were handled as single units for association and clustering, since linkage in the cohort was strong. On average, around 200,000 unique TCR beta nucleotide sequences were sequenced per donor among 398 genotyped donors of the cohort, with 15% to 20% of those sequences being non-productive. General findings and caveats noted by the study authors: The study listed 150 to 200 TCR beta chains as associated with cytomegalovirus. In a later analysis, most CMV-associated TCR beta chains were found to appear HLA-restricted, with HLA associations seemingly driven largely by CMV exposure. Several of the top co-occurrence clusters appeared to be linked to parvovirus B19, influenza, CMV and Epstein-Barr virus, according to a later analysis. Because the 87-base-pair reads could not distinguish some IMGT-functional V segments, including TRBV6-2 and TRBV6-3, those segments were excluded. Only TCR beta chains were sequenced in this cohort, and the absence of alpha or paired-chain data limited detectable features. In an earlier analysis of over 550 of the donors, most TCR beta V segments were observed in productive rearrangements about 90% or about 30% of the time, broadly matching IMGT annotations. In a later genetic analysis, fewer N-insertions in productive TCRs were reported among donors in an Asian-associated ancestry cluster than the approximately 670-donor mean. Across donors, most TCR sequences were observed very rarely, whereas some public TCRs were present in many individuals. Linkage disequilibrium might explain the correlated functional status among segregating V segments, but an unknown experimental factor could not be ruled out. Presence/absence analyses assumed roughly uniform sequencing depth across donors, an assumption that may not hold. Because counts were too low, some 17 rarely observed V segments, including chromosome 9 orphons, were excluded from the earlier analysis of roughly 580 of the donors. The authors suggested that the approach could potentially be extended to other disease states and immunological phenotypes. In a later analysis, HLA-associated TCR beta chains showed more clonal expansion and lower generation probabilities than non-associated chains that were equally common. In a later analysis, the rate of TCR association differed among HLA loci, with DRB1 alleles having the most associated TCRs and HLA-C alleles having the fewest. Because some donors lacked HLA typing at each locus, the association tests relied only on the typed subset. A few of the identified cytomegalovirus-associated TCR beta chains were confirmed in vitro to be specific for cytomegalovirus antigens. The classifier was reported to diagnose cytomegalovirus status with high specificity and sensitivity in both the original and validation cohorts. An association between a missense DCLRE1C variant and V-gene and J-gene trimming of TCR beta chains was found in a later genetic analysis and replicated in an independent cohort. Immune exposure information for the cohort was limited to CMV serostatus. Assigning TCR associations to individual alleles was difficult when HLA alleles, especially DR and DQ, strongly co-occurred. A group of highly shared sequence variants was considered likely to be a technical artifact of the sequencing pipeline. A further reported finding was that TCR beta sequences accurately predicted the HLA-A and HLA-B alleles for most subjects in the first cohort. A later analysis associated about 17,000 TCR beta sequences with specific HLA alleles at a false discovery rate of 0.05.

The cohort was made up of 500 to 850 healthy bone marrow donors. Cohort members were all nominally healthy when sampled, although unrecorded immune exposures were likely present. The donor tested CMV seronegative and was one of the 352 seronegative cohort members. A peripheral blood sample was provided by each donor, and peripheral blood mononuclear cells were used for TCR beta sequencing. Genomic DNA was extracted from the blood cell samples with the Qiagen DNeasy Blood Extraction Kit. Library method: the immunoSEQ multiplex PCR assay. For the multiplex PCR, a mixture combining 60 forward primers for TCR Vbeta segments and 13 reverse primers for TCR Jbeta segments was used. A multiplex PCR assay on genomic DNA amplified the CDR3 region of rearranged TCR beta genes. The amplified TCR beta libraries were sequenced on the Illumina HiSeq System as 87-base-pair reads. In the source study's methods: A later analysis tallied 75 million to 85 million unique TCR beta chains across the 660 or so repertoires, and 10 million to 11 million of those chains were shared by two or more donors. To remove PCR and sequencing errors, raw reads were error-corrected and collapsed into unique sequences using a nearest-neighbor algorithm that merged closely related sequences. Alignment of CDR3 sequences to IMGT reference sequences was used to assign V, D and J gene segments. For a sequence to be retained, a match of at least six nucleotides was required to both a V gene segment and a J gene segment. Rearrangements were classified as productive when the CDR3 lacked stop codons and remained in frame with V and J, and all other rearrangements were classified as non-productive. CDR3 was defined according to IMGT convention as the region running from the second conserved V-encoded cysteine to the conserved J-encoded phenylalanine. In an earlier analysis of 500 to 650 of the donors, sequences lacking an unambiguous match to a single V gene segment were excluded. In an earlier analysis of about 590 of the donors, a V segment was called functional when productive rearrangements were above 56.7%, and segregating when the standard deviation between donors exceeded 5%. A statistical classification framework was built for diagnosing cytomegalovirus status from the catalog of TCR beta chain sequences. In a later analysis, TCR nucleotide sequences were compared against IMGT/GENE-DB human TR gene sequences so that V and J genes could be assigned. A later analysis assigned CDR3 sequences and most-parsimonious VDJ recombination scenarios with the TCRdist pipeline. A later analysis defined each TCR beta chain by its CDR3 amino acid sequence plus V-gene family, and excluded reads lacking a unique V-gene family. To address suspected cross-contamination and a sequencing artifact, a later analysis removed roughly 580 highly shared, low-generation-probability nucleotide sequences. In a later analysis, a clonal expansion index for each public chain was calculated from normalized within-repertoire ranks of inferred template counts. Generation probabilities in a later analysis came from a VDJ recombination model fitted to out-of-frame rearrangements, and those results were checked against IGoR. In a later analysis, TCR-TCR, TCR-HLA and TCR-CMV co-occurrence was scored with hypergeometric tests, and a repertoire-size bias correction was applied to TCR pairs. A later analysis estimated false discovery rates by permuting HLA or CMV assignments 20 times. A later analysis grouped co-occurring TCRs with DBSCAN, adding TCRdist sequence similarity when clustering within HLA-allele-positive subsets. Repertoires with fewer than 30,000 or more than 120,000 public chains, plus five repertoires with anomalous nucleotide sharing, were excluded from co-occurrence clustering. TCRdb's version of the immuneACCESS table is confined to in-frame rearrangements and falls short of the full clone set. An unresolved V gene accounts for under half of the shortfall where checked; the remainder is of unknown origin. V, J and clone size are those of that table, while D and trimming were read from the DNA. Across this sample there are 150,000 or so clones, with just under 85% seen only once. 1.5% to 2.5% of the sample belongs to the ten largest clones.

CDR1 and CDR2, looked up from the germline V gene, are MDHEN and SYDVKM. Including cysteine and phenylalanine, the CDR3 has 12 amino acids. The retained sequence is limited to the CDR3, 36 bases, with the frame set at the first base. Trimming leaves V shorter by 7 bases and J shorter by 9 bases, with the junction holding 4 bases beyond the gene matches. This clone appeared once. Its antigen has not been determined. No base-level quality is on record; no much larger clone is a single base apart. The rearranged chain carries TRBV28 and TRBJ2-1, with 9 bases aligning to TRBD2. The sample taken for sequencing was PBMCs. The TCR sequence derives from a woman aged 40 to 49 in good health and CMV-seronegative. CDR3 reads: CASTTAGGEQFF. The nucleotide sequence reads as follows: TGTGCCAGCACCACAGCGGGAGGTGAGCAGTTCTTC.